This T cell receptor beta chain was captured in a study of T cell responses to AZD1222 COVID-19 vaccine. Produced via immunoSEQ multiplex PCR; TCRdb's table is partial and in-frame only. The top ten hold about 5% of the sample, which has roughly 85,000 clones, approximately 91% seen once. Trimming took off 4 bases at V and 2 bases at J, with 11 bases between the two ends. The CDR3 consists of 14 residues. The germline V gene has CDR1 SEHNR and CDR2 FQNEAQ (reference sequence). A few counts support this clone. The sequencing used peripheral blood, collected on day 0 of MenACWY control vaccination. The rearrangement links TRBV7-9 to TRBJ2-5, with D tentatively TRBD2 (6 bases). The sequence came from an adult in good health. The DNA of the CDR3 is TGTGCCAGCAGCTCTCAGGGACTTCAAGAGACCCAGTACTTC. This translates into CASSSQGLQETQYF.